The rows below give T cell receptor beta chains drawn from one sample of a study of blood T cell repertoires in COVID-19. TCRdb's copy holds only in-frame clones and misses some; the assay was immunoSEQ multiplex PCR. The sample carries 370,000 or so clones, approximately 80% recorded once. Material: peripheral blood. Source of these receptors: a human donor with acute or convalescent COVID-19. The donor label of this sample is uncertain. Each CDR3 is given with its conserved first and last residue. Each record gives: V gene, clone size, D gene, J gene, CDR3 DNA, CDR3 protein. D genes are given only for firm matches. Clone size appears in some rows only: once, few, many, or a class for an expanded clone.

V: TRBV27
size: NA
D: NA
J: TRBJ1-1
DNA: TGTGCCAGCAGTCTCGGGGTGGGCACTGAAGCTTTCTTT
CDR3: CASSLGVGTEAFF

V: TRBV6-5
size: NA
D: NA
J: TRBJ1-2
DNA: TGTGCCAGCAGGGGAGGGGGAAGGAGGGGCTACACCTTC
CDR3: CASRGGGRRGYTF

V: TRBV2
size: NA
D: TRBD2
J: TRBJ2-3
DNA: TGTGCCAGCAGTGCGTGGGCGGGGGGGCAGGCAGATACGCAGTATTTT
CDR3: CASSAWAGGQADTQYF

V: TRBV20-1
size: NA
D: NA
J: TRBJ2-5
DNA: TGCAGTGCTGGTGCTTTTTCCCAGTACTTC
CDR3: CSAGAFSQYF

V: TRBV12-2
size: NA
D: NA
J: TRBJ2-2
DNA: TGTGCAAGTCTAGGGCTCGAGGGTAACACCGGGGAGCTGTTTTTT
CDR3: CASLGLEGNTGELFF

V: TRBV6-5
size: NA
D: TRBD1
J: TRBJ2-7
DNA: TGTGCCAGCAGAAACCCGGGACAGGGGACCTACGAGCAGTACTTC
CDR3: CASRNPGQGTYEQYF

V: TRBV5-6
size: NA
D: NA
J: TRBJ1-6
DNA: TGTGCCAGCAGCTTTGGGGCATGGTCCTATAATTCACCCCTCCACTTT
CDR3: CASSFGAWSYNSPLHF

V: TRBV28
size: NA
D: NA
J: TRBJ1-6
DNA: TGTGCCAGCAGCCCAGGACTGGGATCACCCCTCCACTTT
CDR3: CASSPGLGSPLHF

V: TRBV3-1/TRBV3-2
size: NA
D: NA
J: TRBJ1-3
DNA: TGTGCCAGCAGCCCTCAGGAGGGTCGAAACACCATATATTTT
CDR3: CASSPQEGRNTIYF

V: TRBV6-4
size: NA
D: NA
J: TRBJ2-2
DNA: TGTGCCAGCAGACAGGACAGTGTGAACACCGGGGAGCTGTTTTTT
CDR3: CASRQDSVNTGELFF

V: TRBV19
size: few
D: TRBD1
J: TRBJ1-4
DNA: TGTGCCAGTAATTCAGGGGGGACAGGGAATGAAAAACTGTTTTTT
CDR3: CASNSGGTGNEKLFF

V: TRBV29-1
size: NA
D: NA
J: TRBJ1-1
DNA: TGCAGCGTCCGTTCGGGGGGAAACACTGAAGCTTTCTTT
CDR3: CSVRSGGNTEAFF

V: TRBV11-2
size: NA
D: TRBD1
J: TRBJ2-3
DNA: TGTGCCAGCAGTTACCGGACAGGTCATGGCACAGATACGCAGTATTTT
CDR3: CASSYRTGHGTDTQYF

V: TRBV2
size: NA
D: NA
J: TRBJ1-1
DNA: TGTGCTACCGCGGGAGGTACTGAAGCTTTCTTT
CDR3: CATAGGTEAFF

V: TRBV5-6
size: NA
D: TRBD1
J: TRBJ2-1
DNA: TGTGCCAGCAGCTTCTTAAGGACAGGATACAATGCGCAGTTCTTC
CDR3: CASSFLRTGYNAQFF

V: TRBV27
size: few
D: NA
J: TRBJ1-6
DNA: TGTGCCAGCAGCTTTACGGGAGTGGGTTCACCCCTCCACTTT
CDR3: CASSFTGVGSPLHF

V: TRBV19
size: NA
D: TRBD1
J: TRBJ1-2
DNA: TGTGCCACCCGGGACAGAGGCTATGGCTACACCTTC
CDR3: CATRDRGYGYTF

V: TRBV6-1
size: few
D: NA
J: TRBJ1-5
DNA: TGTGCCAGCAGTGAGGTCGGTGGCAATCAGCCCCAGCATTTT
CDR3: CASSEVGGNQPQHF

V: TRBV19
size: NA
D: NA
J: TRBJ2-1
DNA: TGTGCCAGTTCAGACAGGTACAATGAGCAGTTCTTC
CDR3: CASSDRYNEQFF

V: TRBV11-2
size: NA
D: NA
J: TRBJ2-5
DNA: TGTGCCAGCAGCTTAAGCTTAGGGGGTCCAGGGACGAGGGAGACCCAGTACTTC
CDR3: CASSLSLGGPGTRETQYF

V: TRBV5-4
size: NA
D: NA
J: TRBJ1-1
DNA: TGTGCCAGCAGCACCCGGGGGAACACTGAAGCTTTCTTT
CDR3: CASSTRGNTEAFF

V: TRBV10-1
size: NA
D: TRBD1
J: TRBJ1-2
DNA: TGCGCCAGCAGTGAGGGCAGGGGGTATGGCTACACCTTC
CDR3: CASSEGRGYGYTF

V: TRBV6-1
size: NA
D: NA
J: TRBJ1-6
DNA: TGTGCCAGCAGTGAAGTCGTGAATTCACCCCTCCACTTT
CDR3: CASSEVVNSPLHF

V: TRBV5-1
size: NA
D: TRBD2
J: TRBJ2-2
DNA: TGCGCCAGCAGCTCGACTAGCGGGAGCGATACCGGGGAGCTGTTTTTT
CDR3: CASSSTSGSDTGELFF

V: TRBV6-5
size: few
D: NA
J: TRBJ2-7
DNA: TGTGCCAGCAGCCTAGGGACACCCGGGCCCTACGAGCAGTACTTC
CDR3: CASSLGTPGPYEQYF

V: TRBV27
size: NA
D: TRBD1
J: TRBJ2-1
DNA: TGTGCCAGCAGTCCTAGACAGGGTCTGTACAATGAGCAGTTCTTC
CDR3: CASSPRQGLYNEQFF

V: TRBV7-2
size: NA
D: TRBD2
J: TRBJ2-1
DNA: TGTGCCAGCAGCTTCGCTAGCGGGAGGGGGAATGAGCAGTTCTTC
CDR3: CASSFASGRGNEQFF

V: TRBV3-1/TRBV3-2
size: NA
D: NA
J: TRBJ2-2
DNA: TGTGCCAGCAGCCAAGATGGTCTCGCGGCCGGGGAGCTGTTTTTT
CDR3: CASSQDGLAAGELFF

V: TRBV7-6
size: NA
D: NA
J: TRBJ2-5
DNA: TGTGCCAGCAGCTTACGTTTGGGCAGGCAGCACCAAGAGACCCAGTACTTC
CDR3: CASSLRLGRQHQETQYF

V: TRBV28
size: NA
D: NA
J: TRBJ2-7
DNA: TGTGCCAGCAGATCAGGGGTCTACGAGCAGTACTTC
CDR3: CASRSGVYEQYF

V: TRBV3-1/TRBV3-2
size: few
D: TRBD2
J: TRBJ2-5
DNA: TGTGCCAGCAGCCAAGATTCGGGGGGCCAAGAGACCCAGTACTTC
CDR3: CASSQDSGGQETQYF

V: TRBV11-2
size: NA
D: TRBD2
J: TRBJ2-3
DNA: TGTGCCAGCAGCTTACGACTAGCGGGGAGCACAGATACGCAGTATTTT
CDR3: CASSLRLAGSTDTQYF

V: TRBV2
size: NA
D: TRBD1
J: TRBJ1-5
DNA: TGTGCCAGCAAGCGGGACAGCGGGAGTCAGCCCCAGCATTTT
CDR3: CASKRDSGSQPQHF

V: TRBV4-1
size: NA
D: NA
J: TRBJ1-1
DNA: TGCGCCAGCAGCCACGCCGTCGGGTGGACTGAAGCTTTCTTT
CDR3: CASSHAVGWTEAFF

V: TRBV18
size: NA
D: TRBD1
J: TRBJ1-3
DNA: TGTGCCAGCTCACAGGACAGGGTCTACTCTGGAAACACCATATATTTT
CDR3: CASSQDRVYSGNTIYF

V: TRBV27
size: once
D: NA
J: TRBJ2-7
DNA: TGTGCCAGCAGTTTTTCTCCAGGGGGAGGCTACGAGCAGTACTTC
CDR3: CASSFSPGGGYEQYF

V: TRBV11-2
size: NA
D: TRBD1
J: TRBJ1-1
DNA: TGTGCCAGCAGCCGCGACAGGGAGAACACTGAAGCTTTCTTT
CDR3: CASSRDRENTEAFF

V: TRBV12-3/TRBV12-4
size: NA
D: TRBD1
J: TRBJ1-5
DNA: TGTGCCAGCAGGACAGGGTTTTATCAGCCCCAGCATTTT
CDR3: CASRTGFYQPQHF

V: TRBV30
size: NA
D: NA
J: TRBJ2-3
DNA: TGTGCCTGGGCAAGAGAGGTGGTTAGCACAGATACGCAGTATTTT
CDR3: CAWAREVVSTDTQYF

V: TRBV7-8
size: few
D: NA
J: TRBJ1-5
DNA: TGTGCCAGCAGCCCCGGGGGGGGCGGTCAGCCCCAGCATTTT
CDR3: CASSPGGGGQPQHF

V: TRBV5-1
size: NA
D: TRBD2
J: TRBJ2-7
DNA: TGCGCCAGCAGCCCGGGACTAGCGGAAGGGCCCTCATCCTACGAGCAGTACTTC
CDR3: CASSPGLAEGPSSYEQYF

V: TRBV18
size: once
D: TRBD1
J: TRBJ1-1
DNA: TGTGCCAGCTCACAGGACAGGGGTACTGAAGCTTTCTTT
CDR3: CASSQDRGTEAFF

V: TRBV18
size: NA
D: NA
J: TRBJ1-2
DNA: TGTGCCAGCTCACCCGGGGGACTCGGCTACACCTTC
CDR3: CASSPGGLGYTF

V: TRBV3-1/TRBV3-2
size: NA
D: NA
J: TRBJ2-5
DNA: TGTGCCAGCAGCCATTCCTACCGTGAGACCCAGTACTTC
CDR3: CASSHSYRETQYF

V: TRBV10-3
size: NA
D: NA
J: TRBJ1-2
DNA: TGTGCCATCAGTGAGTCTGAAGTCCAGACAGGCGTCGGCTATGGCTACACCTTC
CDR3: CAISESEVQTGVGYGYTF

V: TRBV29-1
size: NA
D: TRBD1
J: TRBJ1-5
DNA: TGCAGCGTTGGGGGACAAGGTCAGGGGGAGCCCCAGCATTTT
CDR3: CSVGGQGQGEPQHF

V: TRBV9
size: NA
D: TRBD1
J: TRBJ2-3
DNA: TGTGCCAGCAGCCCGTACAAGGGGGCGGATACGCAGTATTTT
CDR3: CASSPYKGADTQYF

V: TRBV5-8
size: NA
D: NA
J: TRBJ1-1
DNA: TGTGCCAGCTCGGCGGACGACAGACCGAACACTGAAGCTTTCTTT
CDR3: CASSADDRPNTEAFF

V: TRBV21-1
size: NA
D: NA
J: TRBJ2-7
DNA: TGTGCCAGCAGCAAAGGGAAGCGGGGGATCTACGAGCAGTACTTC
CDR3: CASSKGKRGIYEQYF

V: TRBV5-6
size: NA
D: NA
J: TRBJ2-7
DNA: TGTGCCAGCAGCTGGGCGTCCCGGGAGAGTACCTACGAGCAGTACTTC
CDR3: CASSWASRESTYEQYF

V: TRBV7-9
size: few
D: NA
J: TRBJ2-2
DNA: TGTGCCAGCAGCTTGACAGGCGCTACCGGGGAGCTGTTTTTT
CDR3: CASSLTGATGELFF

V: TRBV6-5
size: NA
D: NA
J: TRBJ1-5
DNA: TGTGCCAGCAGTTACTCGAGGGGGTATCAGCCCCAGCATTTT
CDR3: CASSYSRGYQPQHF

V: TRBV3-1/TRBV3-2
size: NA
D: TRBD2
J: TRBJ2-3
DNA: TGTGCCAGCAGCCAAGAAGCCGGGGGGGCCATGCAAAGCACAGATACGCAGTATTTT
CDR3: CASSQEAGGAMQSTDTQYF